The clone carrying this T cell receptor (beta chain) was picked up many times. Its antigen is currently unknown. These data come from a study of CD8 T cells in ankylosing spondylitis. Study conclusions and caveats: Reportedly, disease-linked clones are significantly enriched in ankylosing spondylitis patients' matched synovial fluid. Disease-linked clones displayed a CD8+ phenotype and appeared relatively rarely in peripheral blood.

TCRdb reprocessed the 5' RACE reads with MiXCR, giving one entry per CDR3 protein. The sample shows around 180,000 distinct CDR3 sequences, 10% to 15% of them seen only once. V lost 8 bases, J lost 3 bases, and 4 bases stayed unmatched. The CDR3 totals 14 residues. Germline CDR1 reads MNHEY; CDR2 reads SMNVEV (reference sequence). This sequence originates from a female donor with ankylosing spondylitis or in good health (not recorded which). The chain is built from TRBV27 and TRBJ1-5, with TRBD1 matching 10 bases. Material: blood, either unsorted or a sorted T cell fraction (not recorded which). The CDR3 bases are TGTGCCAGCCGGACAGGGGGTCCCAATCAGCCCCAGCATTTT. Amino acid sequence: CASRTGGPNQPQHF.